This T cell receptor beta chain was recorded in a study of T cell clonality in common variable immunodeficiency. Points from the study as a whole: Fewer TCRbeta clones were shared among CVID subjects than controls. CVID patient heterogeneity limited repertoire-clinical complication correlations.

This clone was seen at least ten times. The antigen is not known. Clones were sequenced by immunoSEQ multiplex PCR, and TCRdb holds only the in-frame ones, with some missing. Captured here are 50,000 to 60,000 clones, none seen once; the top ten comprise 5.4%. The source is a person between 18 and 70 years old in good health. Sequenced: peripheral blood mononuclear cells.

This CDR3 is CASSRKQGANTQYF. The sequenced part of the CDR3 DNA is TGTGCCAGCAGCAGAAAGCAGGGGGCGAATACG. The rearrangement uses TRBV7-6 and TRBJ2-3, with TRBD1 matching over 8 bases. The sequenced fragment ends 3 residues before the CDR3 boundary, so the rest is inferred from the germline J gene. Germline V gene lookup returns CDR1 SGHVS and CDR2 FNYEAQ. Germline trimming cut 5 bases from V and 7 bases from J; bases unmatched to any gene: 8. The CDR3 spans 14 residues.